This T cell receptor beta chain derives from a study of T cell responses to AZD1222 COVID-19 vaccine. Only in-frame clones appear in the TCRdb table, and some are missing; sequencing was by immunoSEQ multiplex PCR. The data hold fewer than 90,000 clones, with about 88% observed a single time. CDR1 is LGHNA, CDR2 YSLEER, per germline. The CDR3 has 17 amino acids. The V segment lost 0 bases and the J segment 4 bases; nucleotides outside the gene matches: 7. This sample comprised peripheral blood, obtained 28 days after the second AZD1222 dose. This chain uses TRBV4-3 with TRBJ2-1, with 9 bases aligning to TRBD2. The receptor's source is an adult who received the AZD1222 COVID-19 vaccine. CDR3 residues: CASSQDPVAGAYNEQFF. Here the CDR3 DNA reads TGCGCCAGCAGCCAAGATCCTGTAGCGGGAGCATACAATGAGCAGTTCTTC.